Listed here is a single T cell receptor (beta chain). This record comes from a study of blood T cell repertoires in COVID-19. Study-wide background: Whether acute or convalescent, the COVID-19 samples came from the United States, Italy and Spain.

Participants came from roughly 24 US areas, aged about 18 to 89 years. The study assigned cohorts using participant-reported clinical history. The protocol was immunoSEQ multiplex PCR, while the TCRdb copy is restricted to in-frame clones and leaves out a portion. Of approximately 470,000 clones listed, approximately 90% are singletons. In germline, CDR1 is SGHAT, CDR2 FQNNGV. The CDR3 totals 13 residues. After removal of 6 bases from V and 5 bases from J, the junction contained 4 bases not matched to a gene. Sequencing input: PBMCs or T cells enriched from blood (not recorded which). This chain links TRBV11-2 with TRBJ2-5; TRBD1 agrees at 9 bases. This receptor was obtained from a woman aged 18 to 35 who had recovered from COVID-19. CDR3 sequence: CASRPGQGETQYF. CDR3 nucleotides: TGTGCCAGCAGACCCGGACAGGGGGAGACCCAGTACTTC.